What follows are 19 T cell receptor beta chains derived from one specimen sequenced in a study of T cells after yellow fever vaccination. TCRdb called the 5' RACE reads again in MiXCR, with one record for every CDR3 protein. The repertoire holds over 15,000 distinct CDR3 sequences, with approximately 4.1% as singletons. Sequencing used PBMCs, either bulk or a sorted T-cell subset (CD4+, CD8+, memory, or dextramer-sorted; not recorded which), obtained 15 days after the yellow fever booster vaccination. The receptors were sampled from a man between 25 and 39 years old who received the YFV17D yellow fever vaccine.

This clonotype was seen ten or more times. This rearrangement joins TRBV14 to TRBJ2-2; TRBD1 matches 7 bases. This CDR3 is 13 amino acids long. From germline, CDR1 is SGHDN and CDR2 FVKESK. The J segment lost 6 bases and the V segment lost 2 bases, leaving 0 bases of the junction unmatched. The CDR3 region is CASSQQGAGELFF. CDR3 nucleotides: TGTGCCAGCAGCCAACAGGGGGCCGGGGAGCTGTTTTTT. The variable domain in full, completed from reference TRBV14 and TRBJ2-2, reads EAGVTQFPSHSVIEKGQTVTLRCDPISGHDNLYWYRRVMGKEIKFLLHFVKESKQDESGMPNNRFLAERTGGTYSTLKVQPAELEDSGVYFCASSQQGAGELFFGEGSRLTVL.

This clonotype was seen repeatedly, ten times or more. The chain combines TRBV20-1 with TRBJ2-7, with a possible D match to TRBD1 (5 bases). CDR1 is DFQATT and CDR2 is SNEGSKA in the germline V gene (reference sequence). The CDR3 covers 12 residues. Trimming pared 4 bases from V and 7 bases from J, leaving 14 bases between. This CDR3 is CSATTGRREQYF. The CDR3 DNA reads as TGCAGTGCTACAACAGGAAGGCGGGAGCAGTACTTC.

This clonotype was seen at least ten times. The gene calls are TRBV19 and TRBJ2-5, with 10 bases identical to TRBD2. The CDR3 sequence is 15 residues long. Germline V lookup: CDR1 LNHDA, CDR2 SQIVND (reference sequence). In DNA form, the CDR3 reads TGTGTCGGATGGGTAAGCGGGAGGGCCCTGGAGACCCAGTACTTC. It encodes CVGWVSGRALETQYF.

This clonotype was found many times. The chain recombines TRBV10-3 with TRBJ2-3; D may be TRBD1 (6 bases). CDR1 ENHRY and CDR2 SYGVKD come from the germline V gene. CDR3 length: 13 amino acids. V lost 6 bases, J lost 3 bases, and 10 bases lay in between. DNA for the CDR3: TGTGCCATCAGGGATCAGGGGACAGATACGCAGTATTTT. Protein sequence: CAIRDQGTDTQYF.

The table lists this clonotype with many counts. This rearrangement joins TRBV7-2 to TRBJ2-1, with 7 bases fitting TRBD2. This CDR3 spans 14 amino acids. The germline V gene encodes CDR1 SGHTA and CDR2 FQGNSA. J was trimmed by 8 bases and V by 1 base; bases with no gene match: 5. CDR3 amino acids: CASSLGLAADEQFF. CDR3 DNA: TGTGCCAGCAGCTTAGGGCTAGCGGCGGATGAGCAGTTCTTC.

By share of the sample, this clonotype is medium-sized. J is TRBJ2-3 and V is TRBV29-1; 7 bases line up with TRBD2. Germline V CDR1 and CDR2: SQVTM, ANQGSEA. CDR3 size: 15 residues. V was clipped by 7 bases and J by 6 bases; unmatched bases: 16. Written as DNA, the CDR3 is TGCAGCGGCGGGGGTCTAGGCATCTTGGGGGATACGCAGTATTTT. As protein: CSGGGLGILGDTQYF.

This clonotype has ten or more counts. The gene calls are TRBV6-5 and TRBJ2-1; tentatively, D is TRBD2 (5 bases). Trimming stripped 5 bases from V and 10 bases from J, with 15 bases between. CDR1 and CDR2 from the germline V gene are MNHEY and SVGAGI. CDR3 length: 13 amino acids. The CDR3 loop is CASSRPGWREQFF. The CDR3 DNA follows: TGTGCCAGCAGTCGCCCAGGATGGAGGGAGCAGTTCTTC.

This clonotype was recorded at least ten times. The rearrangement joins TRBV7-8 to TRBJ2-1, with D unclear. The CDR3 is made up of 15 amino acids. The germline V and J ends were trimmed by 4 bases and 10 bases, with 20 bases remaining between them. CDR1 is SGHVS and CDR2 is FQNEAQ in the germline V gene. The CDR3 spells CASSSPAGSGREQFF. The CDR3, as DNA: TGTGCCAGCAGCTCACCGGCCGGGTCCGGGCGGGAGCAGTTCTTC. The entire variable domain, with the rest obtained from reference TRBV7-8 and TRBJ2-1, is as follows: GAGVSQSPRYKVAKRGQDVALRCDPISGHVSLFWYQQALGQGPEFLTYFQNEAQLDKSGLPSDRFFAERPEGSVSTLKIQRTQQEDSAVYLCASSSPAGSGREQFFGPGTRLTVL.

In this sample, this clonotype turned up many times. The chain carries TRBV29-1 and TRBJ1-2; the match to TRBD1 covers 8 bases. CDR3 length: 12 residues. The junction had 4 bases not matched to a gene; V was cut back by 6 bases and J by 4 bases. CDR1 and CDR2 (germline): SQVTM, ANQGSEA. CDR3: CSVAGGGYGYTF. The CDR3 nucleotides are TGCAGCGTCGCAGGGGGCGGCTATGGCTACACCTTC.

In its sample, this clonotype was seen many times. CDR3 nucleotides: TGTGCCAGCAGCTCCCCAGGGGGGGGCGGGGGCTACGAGCAGTACTTC. It specifies CASSSPGGGGGYEQYF. This chain joins TRBV7-2 and TRBJ2-7; either TRBD1 or TRBD2 may fit D (7 bases each). This CDR3 is 16 amino acids long. V was shortened by 4 bases and J by 3 bases, with 19 bases between the two germline ends. In germline, CDR1 is SGHTA, CDR2 FQGNSA. Together with reference TRBV7-2 and TRBJ2-7, the CDR3 gives the full variable domain: GAGVSQSPSNKVTEKGKDVELRCDPISGHTALYWYRQSLGQGLEFLIYFQGNSAPDKSGLPSDRFSAERTGGSVSTLTIQRTQQEDSAVYLCASSSPGGGGGYEQYFGPGTRLTVT.

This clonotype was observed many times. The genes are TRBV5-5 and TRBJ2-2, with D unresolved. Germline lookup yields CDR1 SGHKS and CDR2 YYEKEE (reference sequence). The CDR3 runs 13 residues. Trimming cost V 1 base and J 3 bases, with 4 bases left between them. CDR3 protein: CASSLRDTGELFF. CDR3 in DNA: TGTGCCAGCAGCTTGCGGGACACCGGGGAGCTGTTTTTT.

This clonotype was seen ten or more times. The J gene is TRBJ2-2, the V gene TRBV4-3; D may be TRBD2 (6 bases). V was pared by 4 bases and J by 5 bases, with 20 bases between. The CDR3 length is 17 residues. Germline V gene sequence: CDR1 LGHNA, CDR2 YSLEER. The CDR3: CASSPRHGGLGTGELFF. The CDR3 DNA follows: TGCGCCAGCAGCCCCCGCCACGGAGGGTTAGGGACCGGGGAGCTGTTTTTT.

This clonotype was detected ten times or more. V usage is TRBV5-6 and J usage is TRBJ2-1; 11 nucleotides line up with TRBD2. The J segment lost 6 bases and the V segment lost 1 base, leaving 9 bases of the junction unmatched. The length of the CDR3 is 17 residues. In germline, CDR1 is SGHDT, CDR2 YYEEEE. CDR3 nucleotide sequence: TGTGCCAGCAGCTTGACGACTAGCGGGAAGATCCTCAATGAGCAGTTCTTC. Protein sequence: CASSLTTSGKILNEQFF.

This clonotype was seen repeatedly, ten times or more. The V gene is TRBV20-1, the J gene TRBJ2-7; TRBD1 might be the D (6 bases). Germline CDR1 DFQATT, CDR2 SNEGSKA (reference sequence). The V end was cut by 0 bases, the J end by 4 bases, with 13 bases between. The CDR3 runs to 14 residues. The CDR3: CSAREGAGEYEQYF. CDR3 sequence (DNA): TGCAGTGCTAGAGAAGGGGCAGGGGAATACGAGCAGTACTTC.

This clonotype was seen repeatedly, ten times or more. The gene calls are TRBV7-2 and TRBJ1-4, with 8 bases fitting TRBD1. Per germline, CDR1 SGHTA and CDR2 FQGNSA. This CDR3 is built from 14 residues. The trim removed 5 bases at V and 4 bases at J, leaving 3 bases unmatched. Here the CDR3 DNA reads TGTGCCAGCAGCCCGGACAGGGTTAATGAAAAACTGTTTTTT. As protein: CASSPDRVNEKLFF.

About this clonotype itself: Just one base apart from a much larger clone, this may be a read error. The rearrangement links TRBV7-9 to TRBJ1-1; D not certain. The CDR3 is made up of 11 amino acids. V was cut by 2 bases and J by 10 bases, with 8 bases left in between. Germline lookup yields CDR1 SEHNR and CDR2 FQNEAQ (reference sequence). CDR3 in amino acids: CASSLMDVAFF. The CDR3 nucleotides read TGTGCCAGCAGCTTAATGGATGTAGCTTTCTTT.

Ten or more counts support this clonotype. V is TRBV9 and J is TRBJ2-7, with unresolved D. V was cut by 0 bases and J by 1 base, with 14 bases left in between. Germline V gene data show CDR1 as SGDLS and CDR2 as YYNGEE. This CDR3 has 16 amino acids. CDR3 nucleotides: TGTGCCAGCAGCGTAGACCCGATCAAGGCTTCCTACGAGCAGTACTTC. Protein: CASSVDPIKASYEQYF.

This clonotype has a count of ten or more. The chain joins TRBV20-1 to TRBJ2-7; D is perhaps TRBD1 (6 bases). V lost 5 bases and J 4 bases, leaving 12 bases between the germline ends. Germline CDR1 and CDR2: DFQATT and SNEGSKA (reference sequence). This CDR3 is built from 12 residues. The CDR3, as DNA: TGCAGTGCTCAAAAGGACAGATACGAGCAGTACTTC. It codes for CSAQKDRYEQYF.

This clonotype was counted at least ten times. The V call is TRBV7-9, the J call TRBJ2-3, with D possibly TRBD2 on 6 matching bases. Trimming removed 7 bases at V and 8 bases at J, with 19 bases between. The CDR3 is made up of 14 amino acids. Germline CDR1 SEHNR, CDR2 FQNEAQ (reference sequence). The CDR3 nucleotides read TGTGCCAGCACTTCCGCGGGGCAAATCGGTACGCAGTATTTT. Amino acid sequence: CASTSAGQIGTQYF.